Listed here are 30 T cell receptor beta chains from one sample, sequenced in a study of cytomegalovirus exposure and HLA in healthy donors. The PCR ran on 60 Vbeta and 13 Jbeta primers. Profiling relied on immunoSEQ multiplex PCR, and the TCRdb table lists in-frame clones only, not all of them. The profile shows under 300,000 clones, roughly four fifths of them singletons. The sequenced sample was PBMCs. The receptor set was obtained from a woman aged 55-75 years in good health and CMV-seropositive.

This chain connects TRBV15 to TRBJ2-2; possible D gene TRBD1, 5 bases. The length of the CDR3 is 14 residues. V shed 6 bases and J shed 2 bases, with 10 bases lying between them. Germline CDR1 LNHNV, CDR2 YYDKDF (reference sequence). CDR3 in DNA: TGTGCCACCAGTTTCAGGACAAACACCGGGGAGCTGTTTTTT. It codes for CATSFRTNTGELFF. Full variable domain (rest looked up from reference TRBV15 and TRBJ2-2): DAMVIQNPRYQVTQFGKPVTLSCSQTLNHNVMYWYQQKSSQAPKLLFHYYDKDFNNEADTPDNFQSRRPNTSFCFLDIRSPGLGDTAMYLCATSFRTNTGELFFGEGSRLTVL.

The CDR3, as DNA: TGCGCCAGCAGCGGAGCAGTGGAGAACACTGAAGCTTTCTTT. This codes for CASSGAVENTEAFF. This chain links TRBV5-1 with TRBJ1-1; D call uncertain. Germline V gene sequence: CDR1 SGHRS, CDR2 YFSETQ. CDR3 size: 14 residues. With 4 bases removed from V and 1 base from J, the gap between germline ends came to 11 bases. Complete variable domain (other parts from reference TRBV5-1 and TRBJ1-1): KAGVTQTPRYLIKTRGQQVTLSCSPISGHRSVSWYQQTPGQGLQFLFEYFSETQRNKGNFPGRFSGRQFSNSRSEMNVSTLELGDSALYLCASSGAVENTEAFFGQGTRLTVV.

For this clone: Different DNA sequences within this sample yield the same CDR3. The chain recombines TRBV1 with TRBJ2-7; the table's D call TRBD1 went unverified against the DNA. TRBV1 is labeled a pseudogene. This CDR3 comprises 14 residues. The CDR3 nucleotides are TGCACCAGCAGCCAATATGACAGGGGCTACGAGCAGTACTTC. Translating it yields CTSSQYDRGYEQYF.

DNA of the CDR3: TGTGCCAGCAGCGTAGTGGCAGTCCAAGAGACCCAGTACTTC. The encoded protein is CASSVVAVQETQYF. The chain has TRBV9 and TRBJ2-5; D gene ambiguous. Between the trimmed V and J ends, which lost 0 bases and 1 base, there was a span of 7 bases. CDR1 SGDLS and CDR2 YYNGEE come from the germline V gene. The CDR3 consists of 14 residues.

This chain joins TRBV7-2 and TRBJ2-7; 7 positions match TRBD2. This CDR3 is 15 amino acids long. Germline-derived CDR1 and CDR2 are SGHTA and FQGNSA. The J segment lost 6 bases and the V segment lost 1 base, leaving 9 bases of the junction unmatched. This chain's CDR3 is CASSLVAGEGVEQYF. CDR3 nucleotides: TGTGCCAGCAGCTTAGTCGCGGGAGAGGGTGTCGAGCAGTACTTC.

This clone was counted a single time. The V gene is TRBV9, the J gene TRBJ1-2; TRBD1 matches 9 bases. Germline V gives CDR1 SGDLS, CDR2 YYNGEE. This CDR3 has 16 amino acids. V was clipped by 3 bases and J by 3 bases; unmatched bases: 9. This chain's CDR3 is CASSALRDRAHYGYTF. DNA of the CDR3: TGTGCCAGCAGCGCCCTAAGGGACAGGGCCCACTATGGCTACACCTTC.

V and J are TRBV19 and TRBJ2-1; D may be TRBD2 (6 bases). Germline V gene lookup returns CDR1 LNHDA and CDR2 SQIVND (reference sequence). Trimming stripped 5 bases from V and 9 bases from J, with 11 bases between. The CDR3 loop spans 12 amino acids. In DNA form, the CDR3 reads TGTGCCAGTAGTCCCCGGCGGGGTGAGCAGTTCTTC. This sequence encodes CASSPRRGEQFF.

This clone came up once. The chain links TRBV7-9 to TRBJ2-1; 8 bases line up with TRBD2. This CDR3 comprises 16 residues. The junction had 8 bases not matched to a gene; V was cut back by 7 bases and J by 0 bases. CDR1 and CDR2 (germline): SEHNR, FQNEAQ (reference sequence). CDR3 amino acids: CASTPGAGVSYNEQFF. The CDR3 DNA reads as TGTGCCAGCACCCCGGGAGCGGGAGTCTCCTACAATGAGCAGTTCTTC.

V gene TRBV28 combines with J gene TRBJ1-1; D is possibly TRBD1 (5 bases). From germline, CDR1 is MDHEN and CDR2 SYDVKM. The CDR3 length is 15 residues. Trimming removed 8 bases from V and 4 bases from J, with 20 bases in between. The CDR3 nucleotides read TGTGCCAGCTCGGGTATGGGGCAGGGAAGCACTGAAGCTTTCTTT. It codes for CASSGMGQGSTEAFF.

The rearrangement joins TRBV5-1 to TRBJ2-2, with 7 bases matching TRBD2. The CDR3 contains 16 residues. J gave up 2 bases and V 1 base, and 5 bases lay outside the gene matches. Germline-derived CDR1 and CDR2 are SGHRS and YFSETQ. CDR3 residues: CASSLLPSGNTGELFF. In DNA form, the CDR3 reads TGCGCCAGCAGCTTGTTGCCTAGCGGAAACACCGGGGAGCTGTTTTTT.

The chain employs TRBV11-2 and TRBJ2-6; TRBD1 is a possible D gene (6 bases). This CDR3 comprises 19 residues. The ends were cut back, 5 bases at V and 2 bases at J, with 22 bases in the middle. CDR1 is SGHAT, CDR2 FQNNGV, per germline. CDR3 amino acids: CASSLTRLWQGTGANVLTF. The CDR3 DNA sequence: TGTGCCAGCAGCCTAACGAGGTTGTGGCAGGGGACTGGGGCCAACGTCCTGACTTTC.

This clone was observed a few times. The V call is TRBV4-2, the J call TRBJ2-5; a weak D match, TRBD1 (6 bases). Germline V gene sequence: CDR1 LGHNA, CDR2 YNFKEQ. The CDR3 has 16 amino acids. The V and J ends lost 1 base and 5 bases respectively, with 17 bases between them. The CDR3 loop reads CASSQARQAGAETQYF. In DNA, the CDR3 is TGTGCCAGCAGCCAAGCGAGACAGGCAGGTGCGGAGACCCAGTACTTC.

The chain is built from TRBV20-1 and TRBJ2-3; no clear D. Germline V gene lookup returns CDR1 DFQATT and CDR2 SNEGSKA (reference sequence). The CDR3 spans 11 residues. V dropped 2 bases and J dropped 6 bases, with 6 bases sitting between them. The CDR3 bases are TGCAGTGCTAGATCTCTTGATACGCAGTATTTT. This codes for CSARSLDTQYF.

CDR3 sequence reads: CASSYAGQGFQEKLFF. Written as DNA, the CDR3 is TGTGCCAGCAGTTACGCGGGACAGGGTTTTCAGGAAAAACTGTTTTTT. The chain is built from TRBV28 and TRBJ1-4; 9 bases are a match to TRBD1. Germline-derived CDR1 and CDR2 are MDHEN and SYDVKM. V gave up 4 bases and J gave up 8 bases; unmatched junction bases: 11. The CDR3 consists of 16 residues. Drawing the rest from reference TRBV28 and TRBJ1-4, the complete variable domain is DVKVTQSSRYLVKRTGEKVFLECVQDMDHENMFWYRQDPGLGLRLIYFSYDVKMKEKGDIPEGYSVSREKKERFSLILESASTNQTSMYLCASSYAGQGFQEKLFFGSGTQLSVL.

CDR3 bases: TGCGCCAGCAGCATCCGGACTGACTACAATGAGCAGTTCTTC. As protein: CASSIRTDYNEQFF. V is TRBV5-1 and J is TRBJ2-1; the D gene is possibly TRBD2 (5 bases). This CDR3 has 14 amino acids. Germline CDR1 is SGHRS and CDR2 is YFSETQ. Deletions cut 4 bases from V and 3 bases from J, with 11 bases between.

This clone was seen a handful of times. The J gene is TRBJ2-7, the V gene TRBV19, with a possible D match to TRBD2 (7 bases). Trimming removed 4 bases from V and 6 bases from J, with 16 bases in between. The germline V gene encodes CDR1 LNHDA and CDR2 SQIVND (reference sequence). The CDR3 is 14 amino acids. CDR3 coding DNA: TGTGCCAGTAGTAGAGGGGGGGCCGTAGGCGAGCAGTACTTC. Amino acids: CASSRGGAVGEQYF.

This clone was counted a single time. The V and J genes are TRBV20-1 and TRBJ2-1; 8 positions agree with TRBD2. With 6 bases clipped from V and 10 bases from J, the junction kept 5 bases outside the gene matches. Per germline, CDR1 DFQATT and CDR2 SNEGSKA (reference sequence). This CDR3 spans 11 amino acids. The DNA for the CDR3 is TGCAGTGCCCGGATAGCGGGGGAGCAGTTCTTC. This gives the protein CSARIAGEQFF.

The table lists this clone with a count of one. J is TRBJ1-2 and V is TRBV19; the D gene is possibly TRBD1 (6 bases). This CDR3 contains 15 residues. The germline V gene has CDR1 LNHDA and CDR2 SQIVND (reference sequence). Between the trimmed V and J ends, which lost 4 bases and 7 bases, there was a span of 19 bases. CDR3 loop: CASSRRTAPFGGYTF. DNA of the CDR3: TGTGCCAGTAGTAGGAGGACAGCTCCATTCGGTGGCTACACCTTC. Combining the CDR3 with reference TRBV19 and TRBJ1-2 gives the whole variable domain DGGITQSPKYLFRKEGQNVTLSCEQNLNHDAMYWYRQDPGQGLRLIYYSQIVNDFQKGDIAEGYSVSREKKESFPLTVTSAQKNPTAFYLCASSRRTAPFGGYTFGSGTRLTVV.

For this clone: Distinct nucleotide sequences in the sample also encode this CDR3. The chain uses TRBV6-5 and TRBJ2-5; possibly TRBD1 for D (5 bases). The ends were cut back, 3 bases at V and 4 bases at J, with 12 bases in the middle. Germline CDR1 reads MNHEY; CDR2 reads SVGAGI. CDR3 length equals 14 residues. CDR3 residues: CASSYRSRGETQYF. For the CDR3, the DNA is TGTGCCAGCAGTTATCGGAGTAGGGGAGAGACCCAGTACTTC.

V is TRBV15 and J is TRBJ1-1; the D is unclear. Germline CDR1 LNHNV, CDR2 YYDKDF (reference sequence). Deletions cut 3 bases from V and 5 bases from J, with 10 bases between. The CDR3 runs 13 residues. DNA of the CDR3: TGTGCCACCAGCAGGCCTAGCAGTACTGAAGCTTTCTTT. It codes for CATSRPSSTEAFF.

This clone occurred a few times. The chain carries TRBV6-5 and TRBJ2-1, with D uncertain. The CDR3 contains 13 residues. Per germline, CDR1 MNHEY and CDR2 SVGAGI. Trimming took 5 bases from V and 4 from J, leaving 9 bases between them. CDR3 loop: CASSHGAYNEQFF. The CDR3 coding sequence is TGTGCCAGCAGTCACGGAGCTTACAATGAGCAGTTCTTC.

This clone was counted only a few times. The chain employs TRBV29-1 and TRBJ2-7; TRBD2 aligns across 7 bases. The CDR3 covers 15 residues. In germline, CDR1 is SQVTM, CDR2 ANQGSEA. V lost 3 bases, J lost 1 base, and 9 bases stayed unmatched. In DNA, the CDR3 is TGCAGCGTTGAGACTAGCAACCGGGCTTCCTACGAGCAGTACTTC. It codes for CSVETSNRASYEQYF.

The chain uses TRBV5-8 and TRBJ2-1, with 7 bases identical to TRBD1. The junction had 4 bases not matched to a gene; V was cut back by 4 bases and J by 9 bases. Germline CDR1 reads SGHTS; CDR2 reads YDEGEE. The CDR3 spans 12 residues. The DNA for the CDR3 is TGTGCCAGCAGCCTCGACAGGGCTGAGCAGTTCTTC. Protein product: CASSLDRAEQFF.

This clone was detected a few times. This sequence joins TRBV19 and TRBJ1-1, with a tentative D call TRBD1 (6 bases). Trimming took off 10 bases at V and 0 bases at J, with 12 bases between the two ends. Germline values: CDR1 LNHDA, CDR2 SQIVND (reference sequence). The CDR3 covers 13 residues. The CDR3 loop reads CATQTGVNTEAFF. CDR3 in DNA: TGTGCCACCCAGACAGGAGTGAACACTGAAGCTTTCTTT.

V is TRBV10-3 and J is TRBJ2-5; 12 bases are shared with TRBD1. The CDR3 is made up of 13 amino acids. In germline, CDR1 is ENHRY, CDR2 SYGVKD. The V gene end was trimmed by 8 bases and the J gene end by 5 bases; junction bases not matched to a gene: 3. The CDR3 DNA sequence: TGTGCCATCGGGACAGGGGGCTGGGAGACCCAGTACTTC. Translated, it gives CAIGTGGWETQYF.

This clone was seen more than once but under ten times. The V gene is TRBV7-2, the J gene TRBJ1-2; D call uncertain. The CDR3 has 13 residues. V lost 5 bases and J lost 8, with 15 bases in between. Germline values: CDR1 SGHTA, CDR2 FQGNSA. The CDR3 reads CASSPRPARGYTF. The CDR3 DNA reads as TGTGCCAGCAGCCCCCGGCCAGCCAGGGGCTACACCTTC.

The chain employs TRBV5-4 and TRBJ2-3; TRBD1 might be the D (5 bases). The V gene's germline CDR1 is SGHNT and CDR2 YYREEE (reference sequence). V was pared by 0 bases and J by 1 base, with 15 bases between. The CDR3 loop spans 17 amino acids. CDR3 residues: CASSLEGSVGGTDTQYF. CDR3 in DNA: TGTGCCAGCAGCTTGGAGGGTTCAGTAGGGGGCACAGATACGCAGTATTTT.

The rearrangement uses TRBV7-2 and TRBJ2-3, with a tentative D call TRBD2 (6 bases). Germline values: CDR1 SGHTA, CDR2 FQGNSA. The CDR3 runs 15 residues. V gave up 1 base and J gave up 4 bases, with 12 bases separating them. CDR3 amino acids: CASSLGGGLADTQYF. The CDR3 coding sequence is TGTGCCAGCAGCTTAGGGGGAGGACTCGCAGATACGCAGTATTTT.

This chain links TRBV5-1 with TRBJ2-2; tentative D call: TRBD1 (7 bases). The CDR3 is made up of 16 amino acids. CDR1 and CDR2 (germline): SGHRS, YFSETQ. V was pared by 3 bases and J by 6 bases, with 18 bases between. CDR3 nucleotide sequence: TGCGCCAGCAGCTCCCTTAGACAGGGAGGAGCCGGGGAGCTGTTTTTT. Residues: CASSSLRQGGAGELFF.

The chain links TRBV14 to TRBJ2-2; 11 positions agree with TRBD2. With V trimmed by 4 bases and J by 5 bases, 3 bases remained unmatched. From germline, CDR1 is SGHDN and CDR2 FVKESK. The CDR3 loop spans 15 amino acids. Here the CDR3 DNA reads TGTGCCAGCAGCCCAACTAGCGGGAGTACCGGGGAGCTGTTTTTT. Protein sequence: CASSPTSGSTGELFF.